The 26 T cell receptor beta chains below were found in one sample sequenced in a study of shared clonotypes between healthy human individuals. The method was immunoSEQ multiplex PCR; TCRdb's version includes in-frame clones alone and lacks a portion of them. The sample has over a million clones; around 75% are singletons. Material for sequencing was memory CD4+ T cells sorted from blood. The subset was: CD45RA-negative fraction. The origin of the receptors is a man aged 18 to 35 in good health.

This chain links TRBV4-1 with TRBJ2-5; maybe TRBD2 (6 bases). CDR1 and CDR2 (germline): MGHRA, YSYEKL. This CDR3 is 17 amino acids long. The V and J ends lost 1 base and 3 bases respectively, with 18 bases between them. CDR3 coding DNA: TGCGCCAGCAGCCAAGGTTTAATGGAGCGGGTGAAAGAGACCCAGTACTTC. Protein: CASSQGLMERVKETQYF.

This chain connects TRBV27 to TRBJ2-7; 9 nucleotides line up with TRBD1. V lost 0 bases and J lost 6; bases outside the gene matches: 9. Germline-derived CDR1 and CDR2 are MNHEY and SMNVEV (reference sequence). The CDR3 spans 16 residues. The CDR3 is CASSLSIGTGLSEQYF. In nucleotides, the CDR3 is TGTGCCAGCAGTTTATCGATAGGGACAGGGTTGAGCGAGCAGTACTTC.

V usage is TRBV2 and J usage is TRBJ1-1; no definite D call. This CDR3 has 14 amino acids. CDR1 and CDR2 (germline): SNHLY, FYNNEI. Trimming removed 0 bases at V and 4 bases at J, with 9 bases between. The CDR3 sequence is CASSEAPGSTEAFF. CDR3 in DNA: TGTGCCAGCAGTGAAGCGCCGGGTAGCACTGAAGCTTTCTTT.

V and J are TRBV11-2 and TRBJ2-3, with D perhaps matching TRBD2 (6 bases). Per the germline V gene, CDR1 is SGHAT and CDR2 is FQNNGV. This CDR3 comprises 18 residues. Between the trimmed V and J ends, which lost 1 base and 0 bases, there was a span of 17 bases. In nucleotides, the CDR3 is TGTGCCAGCAGCTTAGGCGGGGCCGGGTCTCCTAGCACAGATACGCAGTATTTT. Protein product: CASSLGGAGSPSTDTQYF.

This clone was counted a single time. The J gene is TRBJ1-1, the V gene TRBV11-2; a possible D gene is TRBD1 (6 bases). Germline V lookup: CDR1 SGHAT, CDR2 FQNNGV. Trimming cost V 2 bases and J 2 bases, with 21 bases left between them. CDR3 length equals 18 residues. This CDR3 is CASSLIIFRRGANTEAFF. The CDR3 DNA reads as TGTGCCAGCAGCTTAATCATATTTCGGCGGGGGGCTAACACTGAAGCTTTCTTT.

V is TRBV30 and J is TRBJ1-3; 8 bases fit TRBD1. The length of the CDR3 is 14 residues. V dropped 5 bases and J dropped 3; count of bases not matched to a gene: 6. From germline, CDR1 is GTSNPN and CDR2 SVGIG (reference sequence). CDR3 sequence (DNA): TGTGCCTGGGGACAGGGAGGTTTTGGAAACACCATATATTTT. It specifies CAWGQGGFGNTIYF.

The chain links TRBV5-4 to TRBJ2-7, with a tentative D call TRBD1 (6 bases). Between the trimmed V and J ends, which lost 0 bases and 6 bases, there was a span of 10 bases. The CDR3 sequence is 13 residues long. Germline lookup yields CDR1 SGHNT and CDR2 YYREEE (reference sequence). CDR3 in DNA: TGTGCCAGCAGCTTGGTACAGGGTTCCGAGCAGTACTTC. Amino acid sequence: CASSLVQGSEQYF.

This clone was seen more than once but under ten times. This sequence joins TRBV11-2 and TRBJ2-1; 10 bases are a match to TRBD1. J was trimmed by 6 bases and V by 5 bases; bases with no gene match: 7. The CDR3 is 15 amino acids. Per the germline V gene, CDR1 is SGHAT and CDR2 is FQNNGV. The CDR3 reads CASSPRDRGINEQFF. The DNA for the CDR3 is TGTGCCAGCAGCCCCCGGGACAGGGGAATCAATGAGCAGTTCTTC.

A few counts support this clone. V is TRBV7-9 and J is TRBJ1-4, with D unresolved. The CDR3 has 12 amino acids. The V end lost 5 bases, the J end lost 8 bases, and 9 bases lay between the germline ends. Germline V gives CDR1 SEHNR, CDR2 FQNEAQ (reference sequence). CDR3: CASSRTGEKLFF. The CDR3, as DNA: TGTGCCAGCAGCCGGACGGGAGAAAAACTGTTTTTT.

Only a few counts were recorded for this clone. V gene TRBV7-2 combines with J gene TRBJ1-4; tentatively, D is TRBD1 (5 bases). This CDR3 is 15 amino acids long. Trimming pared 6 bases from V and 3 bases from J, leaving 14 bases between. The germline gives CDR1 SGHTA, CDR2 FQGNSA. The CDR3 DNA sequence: TGTGCCAGCAGGTTTCGGGACGCCTCTAATGAAAAACTGTTTTTT. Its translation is CASRFRDASNEKLFF.

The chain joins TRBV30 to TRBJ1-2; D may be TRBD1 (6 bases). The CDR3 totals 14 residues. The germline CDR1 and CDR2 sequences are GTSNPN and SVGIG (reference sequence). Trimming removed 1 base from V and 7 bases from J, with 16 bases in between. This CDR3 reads CAWSATTGWGGYTF. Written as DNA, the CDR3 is TGTGCCTGGAGTGCAACGACAGGATGGGGTGGCTACACCTTC. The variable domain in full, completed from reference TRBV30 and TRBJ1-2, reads SQTIHQWPATLVQPVGSPLSLECTVEGTSNPNLYWYRQAAGRGLQLLFYSVGIGQISSEVPQNLSASRPQDRQFILSSKKLLLSDSGFYLCAWSATTGWGGYTFGSGTRLTVV.

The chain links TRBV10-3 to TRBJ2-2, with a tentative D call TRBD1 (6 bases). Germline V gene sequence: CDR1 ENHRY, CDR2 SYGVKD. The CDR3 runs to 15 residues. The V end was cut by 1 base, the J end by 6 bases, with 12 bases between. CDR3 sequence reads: CAISEFTGKAGELFF. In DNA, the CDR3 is TGTGCCATCAGTGAGTTTACAGGGAAAGCCGGGGAGCTGTTTTTT.

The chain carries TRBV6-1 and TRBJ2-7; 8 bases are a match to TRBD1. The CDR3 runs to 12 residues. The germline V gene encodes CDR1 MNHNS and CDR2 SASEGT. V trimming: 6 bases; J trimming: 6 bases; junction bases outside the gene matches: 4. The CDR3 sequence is CASSPTGVEQYF. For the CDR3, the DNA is TGTGCCAGCAGCCCGACAGGGGTCGAGCAGTACTTC.

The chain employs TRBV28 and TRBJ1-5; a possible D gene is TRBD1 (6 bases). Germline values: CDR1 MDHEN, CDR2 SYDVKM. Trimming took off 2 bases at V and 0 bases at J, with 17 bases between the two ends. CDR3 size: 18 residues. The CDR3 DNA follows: TGTGCCAGCAGTTTAGGGGGGGGCGCAATTCGTAGCAATCAGCCCCAGCATTTT. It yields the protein CASSLGGGAIRSNQPQHF.

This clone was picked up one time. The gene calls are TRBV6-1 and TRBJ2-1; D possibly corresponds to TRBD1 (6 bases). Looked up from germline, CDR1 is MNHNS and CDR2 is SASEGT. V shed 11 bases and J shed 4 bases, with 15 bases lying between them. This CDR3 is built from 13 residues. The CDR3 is CAVNRDPYNEQFF. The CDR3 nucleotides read TGTGCCGTCAACAGGGACCCTTACAATGAGCAGTTCTTC.

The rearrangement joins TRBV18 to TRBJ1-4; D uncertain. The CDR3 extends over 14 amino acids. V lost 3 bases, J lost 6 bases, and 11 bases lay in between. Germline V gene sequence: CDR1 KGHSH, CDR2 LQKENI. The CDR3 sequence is CASSPGQSYEKLFF. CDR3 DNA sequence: TGTGCCAGCTCACCTGGGCAGAGCTATGAAAAACTGTTTTTT.

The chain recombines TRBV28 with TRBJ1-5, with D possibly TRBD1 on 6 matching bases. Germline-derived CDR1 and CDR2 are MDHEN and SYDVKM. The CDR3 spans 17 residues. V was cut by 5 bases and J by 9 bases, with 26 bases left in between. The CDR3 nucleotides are TGTGCCAGCAGTCCTTACGGGGGCACCAAATCGGGTGGGCCCCAGCATTTT. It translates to CASSPYGGTKSGGPQHF.

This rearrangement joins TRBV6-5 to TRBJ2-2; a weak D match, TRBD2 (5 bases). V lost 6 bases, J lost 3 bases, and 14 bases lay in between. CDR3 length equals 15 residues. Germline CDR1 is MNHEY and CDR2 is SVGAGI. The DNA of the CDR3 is TGTGCCAGCAGGGCAGCGGCTTTGGACACCGGGGAGCTGTTTTTT. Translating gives CASRAAALDTGELFF.

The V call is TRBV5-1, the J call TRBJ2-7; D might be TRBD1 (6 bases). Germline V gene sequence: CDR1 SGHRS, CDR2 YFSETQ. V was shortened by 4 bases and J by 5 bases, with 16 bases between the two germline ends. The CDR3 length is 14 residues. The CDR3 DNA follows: TGCGCCAGCAGCCCCGAGGGGCAGGGGAACGAGCAGTACTTC. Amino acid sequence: CASSPEGQGNEQYF.

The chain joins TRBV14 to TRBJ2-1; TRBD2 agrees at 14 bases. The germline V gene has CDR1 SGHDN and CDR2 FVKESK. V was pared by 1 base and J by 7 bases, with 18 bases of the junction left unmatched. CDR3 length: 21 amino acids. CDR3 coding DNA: TGTGCCAGCAGCCAAGCATGGGCCGGGACTAGCGGGAGAAGGTCTTCGAATGAGCAGTTCTTC. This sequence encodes CASSQAWAGTSGRRSSNEQFF.

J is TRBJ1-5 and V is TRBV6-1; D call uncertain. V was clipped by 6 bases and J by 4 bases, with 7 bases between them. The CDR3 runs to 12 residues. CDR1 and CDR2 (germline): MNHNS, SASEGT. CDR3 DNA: TGTGCCAGCAGCCATCTAAATCAGCCCCAGCATTTT. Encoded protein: CASSHLNQPQHF.

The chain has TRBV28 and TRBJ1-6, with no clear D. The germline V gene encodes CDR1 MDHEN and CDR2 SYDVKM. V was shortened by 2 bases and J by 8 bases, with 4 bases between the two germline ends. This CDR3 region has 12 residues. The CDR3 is CASSLQHSPLHF. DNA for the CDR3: TGTGCCAGCAGTTTACAGCATTCACCCCTCCACTTT.

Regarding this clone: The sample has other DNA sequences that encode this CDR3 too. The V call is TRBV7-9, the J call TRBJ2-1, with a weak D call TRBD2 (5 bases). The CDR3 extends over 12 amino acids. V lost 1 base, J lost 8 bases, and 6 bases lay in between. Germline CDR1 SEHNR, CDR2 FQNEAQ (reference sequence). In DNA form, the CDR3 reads TGTGCCAGCAGCTTAGTCGGGGATGAGCAGTTCTTC. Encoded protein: CASSLVGDEQFF.

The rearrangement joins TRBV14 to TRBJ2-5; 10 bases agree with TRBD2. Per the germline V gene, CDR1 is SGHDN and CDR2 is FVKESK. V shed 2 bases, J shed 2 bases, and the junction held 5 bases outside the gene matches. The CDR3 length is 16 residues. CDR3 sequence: CASSQSLAGPQETQYF. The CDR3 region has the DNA TGTGCCAGCAGCCAATCACTAGCGGGACCTCAAGAGACCCAGTACTTC.

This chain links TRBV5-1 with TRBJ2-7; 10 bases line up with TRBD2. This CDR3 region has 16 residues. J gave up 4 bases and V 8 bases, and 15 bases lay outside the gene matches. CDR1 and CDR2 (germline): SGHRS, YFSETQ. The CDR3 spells CASSPGRTSGEYEQYF. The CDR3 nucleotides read TGCGCCAGTTCTCCGGGCAGGACTAGCGGCGAGTACGAGCAGTACTTC.

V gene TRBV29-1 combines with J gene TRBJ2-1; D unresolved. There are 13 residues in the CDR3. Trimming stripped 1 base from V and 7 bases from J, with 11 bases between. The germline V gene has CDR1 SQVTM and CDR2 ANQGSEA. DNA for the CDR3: TGCAGCGTTGAAGGTCGACTTGTGAATGAGCAGTTCTTC. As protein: CSVEGRLVNEQFF.